The clone carrying this TCR beta chain came up a few times. Its antigen is not known. TCRdb independently ran MiXCR on the RT-PCR reads; one entry per CDR3 protein. The table shows around 650,000 distinct CDR3 sequences, with more than 15% occurring only once. The record originates from a study of response to subunit inactivated influenza vaccine. Study-wide findings and caveats: Only a handful of new T cells, the authors suggested, are recruited with each seasonal influenza vaccination.

Germline CDR1 reads SGHRS; CDR2 reads YFSETQ. V lost 2 bases, J lost 6 bases, and 18 bases lay in between. CDR3 length equals 15 residues. The V call is TRBV5-1, the J call TRBJ2-7, with unresolved D. The sequencing here drew on PBMCs from blood, taken 11 to 12 days after vaccination. The source of this sequence is a man in his forties or fifties who received an inactivated influenza vaccine. CDR3 amino acids: CASSFTSLSPVEQYF. The DNA for the CDR3 is TGCGCCAGCAGCTTCACGTCGCTGTCACCGGTCGAGCAGTACTTC.